This T cell receptor (beta chain) came from a study of blood T cell repertoires in COVID-19. Study as a whole: The United States, Italy and Spain supplied acute and convalescent COVID-19 samples. In each case, the material was cDNA or gDNA derived from T cells, B-cell-depleted T cells, or PBMCs.

In the authors' workflow: By means of reference gene primer amplification, nucleated cell counts were estimated. TCRdb's table, derived via immunoSEQ multiplex PCR, lists solely in-frame clones and lacks some. Clone size and V and J calls were adopted from that table, with D and trimming inferred from the DNA. The data contain tens of thousands of clones, about 86% of them singletons. The specimen sequenced was peripheral blood. This TCR came from a human donor in a cohort sampled during active COVID-19.

CDR3 loop: CASSLRTSGSSYEQYF. As DNA, the CDR3 is TGTGCCAGCAGCTTGAGGACTAGCGGGAGTTCCTACGAGCAGTACTTC. V gene TRBV7-4 combines with J gene TRBJ2-7; TRBD2 matches at 13 bases. The CDR3 is made up of 16 amino acids. V trimming: 3 bases; J trimming: 1 base; junction bases outside the gene matches: 3. Per the germline V gene, CDR1 is SGHVT and CDR2 is SQSDAQ.